These 22 T cell receptor beta chains were all obtained from the same sample, sequenced in a study of neurological immune-mediated disorders. TCRdb ran MiXCR on the 5' RACE reads and lists one entry per CDR3 protein. The sample has over 50,000 distinct CDR3 sequences; around 5% are singletons. The sequencing input was PBMCs. The receptor set was obtained from a human donor with multiple sclerosis. The donor label of this sample is uncertain.

This clonotype was counted many times. The rearrangement links TRBV7-6 to TRBJ2-7; D not certain. CDR1 and CDR2 (germline): SGHVS, FNYEAQ. V lost 3 bases and J 2 bases, leaving 11 bases between the germline ends. The CDR3 contains 14 residues. The CDR3 DNA sequence: TGTGCCAGCAGCTTGTTGGGTGGTACCTACGAGCAGTACTTC. It encodes CASSLLGGTYEQYF.

At least ten counts were recorded for this clonotype. The chain uses TRBV7-8 and TRBJ2-5; D might be TRBD2 (5 bases). This CDR3 is 13 amino acids long. V lost 4 bases to trimming and J lost 0 bases, with 6 bases between them. Germline V gives CDR1 SGHVS, CDR2 FQNEAQ. CDR3 residues: CASSSGNQETQYF. The CDR3 DNA reads as TGTGCCAGCAGCTCCGGGAACCAAGAGACCCAGTACTTC.

This clonotype was counted many times. The CDR3 region has the DNA TGTGCCAGCAGCCAAGAAGCGGGGACCGCCTACGAGCAGTACTTC. It translates to CASSQEAGTAYEQYF. V is TRBV3-1 and J is TRBJ2-7; 7 bases are shared with TRBD2. V dropped 0 bases and J dropped 2; count of bases not matched to a gene: 4. The germline V gene has CDR1 LGHDT and CDR2 YNNKEL (reference sequence). The CDR3 consists of 15 residues.

This clonotype was detected many times. This chain joins TRBV10-3 and TRBJ2-5; 7 bases fit TRBD1. The CDR3 is made up of 13 amino acids. Germline CDR1 is ENHRY and CDR2 is SYGVKD. V shed 4 bases, J shed 3 bases, and the junction held 2 bases outside the gene matches. CDR3 coding DNA: TGTGCCATCAGTGTGACAGGGAAAGAGACCCAGTACTTC. It encodes CAISVTGKETQYF.

This clonotype was detected ten times or more. V usage is TRBV7-2 and J usage is TRBJ1-4; no firm D call. The CDR3 is 15 amino acids. CDR1 and CDR2 from the germline V gene are SGHTA and FQGNSA. Trimming took 4 bases from V and 3 from J, leaving 12 bases between them. CDR3 nucleotide sequence: TGTGCCAGCAGCTCAAGAGGGAGTGCTAATGAAAAACTGTTTTTT. Its protein is CASSSRGSANEKLFF.

This clonotype occurred many times. The rearrangement links TRBV4-2 to TRBJ1-1; 9 bases are shared with TRBD1. CDR3 length: 19 amino acids. V lost 0 bases and J lost 0; bases outside the gene matches: 11. CDR1 is LGHNA, CDR2 YNFKEQ, per germline. For the CDR3, the DNA is TGTGCCAGCAGCCAAGACGGGGTACGGACAGGGGACCTGAACACTGAAGCTTTCTTT. This encodes CASSQDGVRTGDLNTEAFF.

This clonotype was observed at least ten times. The V call is TRBV5-1, the J call TRBJ1-6, with TRBD1 as a possible D gene (5 bases). The V and J ends lost 0 bases and 8 bases respectively, with 15 bases between them. The CDR3 has 16 amino acids. Germline assignment: CDR1 SGHRS and CDR2 YFSETQ. CDR3 coding DNA: TGCGCCAGCAGCTTGGACCCAGCCGGGGCTTATTCACCCCTCCACTTT. The encoded protein is CASSLDPAGAYSPLHF.

This clonotype was recorded many times. The gene calls are TRBV7-8 and TRBJ1-2, with 7 bases that match TRBD1. The CDR3 consists of 11 residues. Germline CDR1 is SGHVS and CDR2 is FQNEAQ. Unmatched junction bases numbered 4, after V lost 1 base and J lost 14 bases. The CDR3 spells CASSLDRGPTF. As DNA, the CDR3 is TGTGCCAGCAGCTTAGACAGGGGCCCTACCTTC.

In this sample, this clonotype turned up many times. The genes are TRBV10-3 and TRBJ1-4, with D possibly being TRBD1 (6 bases). Germline CDR1 and CDR2: ENHRY and SYGVKD. The CDR3 consists of 18 residues. The ends were cut back, 0 bases at V and 2 bases at J, with 16 bases in the middle. The CDR3 protein is CAISESRVRGGTNEKLFF. CDR3 nucleotide sequence: TGTGCCATCAGTGAGTCGAGGGTCAGGGGAGGCACTAATGAAAAACTGTTTTTT.

The chain links TRBV24-1 to TRBJ2-3; maybe TRBD1 (6 bases). The germline V gene has CDR1 KGHDR and CDR2 SFDVKD. This CDR3 comprises 14 residues. The germline V and J ends were trimmed by 1 base and 5 bases, with 9 bases remaining between them. This CDR3 is CATSDLKGGDTQYF. The CDR3 nucleotides are TGTGCCACCAGTGATTTAAAAGGGGGAGATACGCAGTATTTT.

This clonotype was recorded many times. The rearrangement links TRBV25-1 to TRBJ1-1; D remains unclear. The CDR3 extends over 13 amino acids. Germline lookup yields CDR1 MGHDK and CDR2 SYGVNS. Deletions cut 5 bases from V and 4 bases from J, with 11 bases between. The CDR3 DNA reads as TGTGCCAGCAGTTTAAGTTCGGGCACTGAAGCTTTCTTT. Residues: CASSLSSGTEAFF.

This clonotype was seen ten or more times. V usage is TRBV5-1 and J usage is TRBJ2-3; D may be TRBD1 (6 bases). The CDR3 extends over 17 amino acids. The V gene lost 6 bases and the J gene lost 5 bases, with 25 bases spanning the gap. From germline, CDR1 is SGHRS and CDR2 YFSETQ. CDR3 nucleotides: TGCGCCAGCAACTACCGGTCAGGGGCTTTGTCTGGAGATACGCAGTATTTT. It is translated as CASNYRSGALSGDTQYF. Looking up the rest from reference TRBV5-1 and TRBJ2-3 gives the full variable domain: KAGVTQTPRYLIKTRGQQVTLSCSPISGHRSVSWYQQTPGQGLQFLFEYFSETQRNKGNFPGRFSGRQFSNSRSEMNVSTLELGDSALYLCASNYRSGALSGDTQYFGPGTRLTVL.

This clonotype was recorded many times. This chain connects TRBV15 to TRBJ2-1; no firm D call. With 1 base removed from V and 3 bases from J, the gap between germline ends came to 10 bases. Looked up from germline, CDR1 is LNHNV and CDR2 is YYDKDF (reference sequence). The CDR3 length is 15 residues. CDR3 sequence: CATSRGSNNYNEQFF. DNA of the CDR3: TGTGCCACCAGCAGAGGTTCGAACAACTACAATGAGCAGTTCTTC.

Ten or more counts support this clonotype. The chain couples TRBV5-1 to TRBJ1-1; tentatively, D is TRBD1 (5 bases). V lost 0 bases to trimming and J lost 2 bases, with 11 bases between them. CDR1 is SGHRS, CDR2 YFSETQ, per germline. The CDR3 loop spans 15 amino acids. The CDR3, as DNA: TGCGCCAGCAGCTTGGAGGGGAACTTAAACACTGAAGCTTTCTTT. It encodes CASSLEGNLNTEAFF. The whole variable domain, filled in from reference TRBV5-1 and TRBJ1-1, reads KAGVTQTPRYLIKTRGQQVTLSCSPISGHRSVSWYQQTPGQGLQFLFEYFSETQRNKGNFPGRFSGRQFSNSRSEMNVSTLELGDSALYLCASSLEGNLNTEAFFGQGTRLTVV.

This clonotype showed up many times. The chain is built from TRBV9 and TRBJ1-1; perhaps TRBD1 as D (6 bases). Trimming took off 4 bases at V and 1 base at J, with 11 bases between the two ends. The CDR3 totals 14 residues. The germline V gene has CDR1 SGDLS and CDR2 YYNGEE. This CDR3 reads CASSPTGANTEAFF. The CDR3 nucleotides are TGTGCCAGCAGCCCTACGGGGGCGAACACTGAAGCTTTCTTT.

V and J are TRBV19 and TRBJ2-2; 7 nucleotides align to TRBD1. This CDR3 is 15 amino acids long. Germline loops: CDR1 LNHDA, CDR2 SQIVND (reference sequence). Losses at the gene ends were 6 bases for V and 4 bases for J; bases not matched to a gene: 8. The CDR3 bases are TGTGCCAGTAGGCCGGGACAGAAGATCACCGGGGAGCTGTTTTTT. Residues: CASRPGQKITGELFF.

This clonotype was seen at least ten times. This chain connects TRBV9 to TRBJ2-1; TRBD2 matches 8 bases. V shed 0 bases and J 4 bases; nucleotides not matched to a gene: 3. The germline V gene has CDR1 SGDLS and CDR2 YYNGEE. CDR3 length: 15 amino acids. The CDR3 DNA reads TGTGCCAGCAGCGTAGGCGGGGGGATTTACAATGAGCAGTTCTTC. Translating it yields CASSVGGGIYNEQFF.

This clonotype occurred many times. This chain links TRBV5-1 with TRBJ2-6; D not certain. Trimming took off 0 bases at V and 4 bases at J, with 8 bases between the two ends. The CDR3 sequence is 15 residues long. Per the germline V gene, CDR1 is SGHRS and CDR2 is YFSETQ. The CDR3 region is CASSLGASGANVLTF. The CDR3 DNA follows: TGCGCCAGCAGCTTGGGGGCCTCCGGGGCCAACGTCCTGACTTTC.

The table lists this clonotype with many counts. The chain joins TRBV9 to TRBJ2-7; TRBD2 might be the D (7 bases). V dropped 0 bases and J dropped 9 bases, with 19 bases sitting between them. The CDR3 loop spans 15 amino acids. Germline CDR1 is SGDLS and CDR2 is YYNGEE. The CDR3 nucleotides are TGTGCCAGCAGCGTAGACGGGGGGCCCTACTTTGGGCAGTACTTC. Translated: CASSVDGGPYFGQYF.

This clonotype occurred a few times. The chain combines TRBV19 with TRBJ1-5; D remains unclear. CDR3 length: 12 amino acids. V was cut by 2 bases and J by 6 bases, with 5 bases left in between. Germline CDR1 is LNHDA and CDR2 is SQIVND (reference sequence). The CDR3 spells CASSIWGQPQHF. The CDR3 bases are TGTGCCAGTAGTATATGGGGTCAGCCCCAGCATTTT.

This clonotype turned up a few times. In nucleotides, the CDR3 is TGTGCCAGCAGCCGGACAGGACTAGCGGGGGGGCGTAGCACAGATACGCAGTATTTT. It specifies CASSRTGLAGGRSTDTQYF. The rearrangement links TRBV7-6 to TRBJ2-3, with 15 nucleotides matching TRBD2. J gave up 0 bases and V 5 bases, and 9 bases lay outside the gene matches. The length of the CDR3 is 19 residues. Germline V CDR1 and CDR2: SGHVS, FNYEAQ. Looking up the rest from reference TRBV7-6 and TRBJ2-3 gives the full variable domain: GAGVSQSPRYKVTKRGQDVALRCDPISGHVSLYWYRQALGQGPEFLTYFNYEAQQDKSGLPNDRFSAERPEGSISTLTIQRTEQRDSAMYRCASSRTGLAGGRSTDTQYFGPGTRLTVL.

This clonotype was seen many times. This chain uses TRBV7-6 with TRBJ1-1; TRBD1 agrees at 9 bases. Germline CDR1 reads SGHVS; CDR2 reads FNYEAQ. V shed 4 bases, J shed 8 bases, and the junction held 11 bases outside the gene matches. CDR3 length: 15 amino acids. The CDR3 sequence is CASSSTRDRAPEAFF. CDR3 DNA sequence: TGTGCCAGCAGCTCCACTCGGGACAGGGCACCCGAAGCTTTCTTT.